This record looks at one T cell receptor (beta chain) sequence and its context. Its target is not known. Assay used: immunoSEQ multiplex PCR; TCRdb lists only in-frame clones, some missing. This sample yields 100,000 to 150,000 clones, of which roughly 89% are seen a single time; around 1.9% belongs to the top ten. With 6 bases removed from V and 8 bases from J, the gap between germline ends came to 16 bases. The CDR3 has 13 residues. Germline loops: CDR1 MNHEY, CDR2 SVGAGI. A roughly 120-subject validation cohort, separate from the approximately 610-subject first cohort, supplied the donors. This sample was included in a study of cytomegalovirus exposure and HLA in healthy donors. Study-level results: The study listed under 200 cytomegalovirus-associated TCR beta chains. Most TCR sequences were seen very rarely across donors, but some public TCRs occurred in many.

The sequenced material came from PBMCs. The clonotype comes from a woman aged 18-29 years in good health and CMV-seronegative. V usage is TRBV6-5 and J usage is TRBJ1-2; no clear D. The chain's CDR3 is CASRTGMGSGYTF. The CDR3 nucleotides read TGTGCCAGCAGGACGGGGATGGGTTCGGGCTACACCTTC.